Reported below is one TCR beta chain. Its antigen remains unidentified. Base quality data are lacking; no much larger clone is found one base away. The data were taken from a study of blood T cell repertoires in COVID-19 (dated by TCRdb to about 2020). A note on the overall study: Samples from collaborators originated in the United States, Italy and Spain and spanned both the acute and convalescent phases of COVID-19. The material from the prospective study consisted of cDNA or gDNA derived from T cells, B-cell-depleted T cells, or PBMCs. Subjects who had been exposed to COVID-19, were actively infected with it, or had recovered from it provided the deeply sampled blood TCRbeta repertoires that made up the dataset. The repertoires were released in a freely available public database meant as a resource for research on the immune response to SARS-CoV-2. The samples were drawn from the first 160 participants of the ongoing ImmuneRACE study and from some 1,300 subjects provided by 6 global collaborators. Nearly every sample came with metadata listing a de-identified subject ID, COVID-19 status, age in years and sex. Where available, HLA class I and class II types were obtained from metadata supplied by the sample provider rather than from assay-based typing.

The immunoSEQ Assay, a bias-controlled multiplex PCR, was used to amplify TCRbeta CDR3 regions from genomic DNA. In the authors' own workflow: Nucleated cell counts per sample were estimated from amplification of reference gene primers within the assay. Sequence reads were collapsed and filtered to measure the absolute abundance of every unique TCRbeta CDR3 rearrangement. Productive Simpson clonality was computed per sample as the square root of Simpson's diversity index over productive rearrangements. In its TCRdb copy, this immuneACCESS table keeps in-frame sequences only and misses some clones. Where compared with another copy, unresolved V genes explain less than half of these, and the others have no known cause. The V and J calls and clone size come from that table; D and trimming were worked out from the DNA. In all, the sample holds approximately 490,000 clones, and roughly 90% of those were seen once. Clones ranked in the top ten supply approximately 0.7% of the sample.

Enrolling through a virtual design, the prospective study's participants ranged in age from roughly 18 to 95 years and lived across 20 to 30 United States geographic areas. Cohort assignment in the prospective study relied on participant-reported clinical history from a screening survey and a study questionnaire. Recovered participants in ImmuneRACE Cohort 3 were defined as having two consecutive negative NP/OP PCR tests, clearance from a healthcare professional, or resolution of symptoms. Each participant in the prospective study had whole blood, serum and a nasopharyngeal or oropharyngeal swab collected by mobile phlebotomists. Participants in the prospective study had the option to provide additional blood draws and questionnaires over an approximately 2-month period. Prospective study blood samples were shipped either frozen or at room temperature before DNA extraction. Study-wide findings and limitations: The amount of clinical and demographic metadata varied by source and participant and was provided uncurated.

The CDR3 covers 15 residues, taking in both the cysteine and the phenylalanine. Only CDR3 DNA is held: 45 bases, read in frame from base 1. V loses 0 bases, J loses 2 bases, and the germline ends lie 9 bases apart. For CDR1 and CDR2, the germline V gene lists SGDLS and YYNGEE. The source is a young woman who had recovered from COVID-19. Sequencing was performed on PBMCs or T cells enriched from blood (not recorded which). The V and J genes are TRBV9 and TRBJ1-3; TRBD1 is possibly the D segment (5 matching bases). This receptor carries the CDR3 CASSVVPGTGNTIYF. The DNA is TGTGCCAGCAGCGTAGTCCCAGGGACTGGAAACACCATATATTTT.